A selection of T cell receptor beta chains follows, all from one sample in a study of vaccination effects on CD4 cells after COVID-19. This table comes from immunoSEQ multiplex PCR, and its TCRdb copy is limited to in-frame clones, with some not included. The table has fewer than 85,000 clones, 76% seen once; the top ten hold about 0.86%. Their cognate antigens are unknown. Material: CD4+ T cells from PBMCs cultured with HCoV-OC43 spike peptides, obtained after COVID-19 vaccination. All receptors derive from a human donor who received a COVID-19 vaccine. Both conserved end residues are part of each CDR3. The D gene is left open where the match is weak. Where a row states a size, it is once, few, many or the class of an expanded clone; other rows omit it.

DNA | CDR3 | size | V | length | J | D
TGTGCCTGGACCCTAGACCTGGGCAGGGAGCTGTTTTTT | CAWTLDLGRELFF | . | TRBV30 | 13 | TRBJ2-2 | .
TGTGCCAGCAGCTTGCCCACAAGGGCGAATGAAAAACTGTTTTTT | CASSLPTRANEKLFF | once | TRBV5-6 | 15 | TRBJ1-4 | .
TGTGCCAGCTCACCATACCGAGAAGCCTCTGGAAACACCATATATTTT | CASSPYREASGNTIYF | few | TRBV18 | 16 | TRBJ1-3 | .
TGTGCCAGCAGCTTGTTTTGGACCACGAACAATCAGCCCCAGCATTTT | CASSLFWTTNNQPQHF | . | TRBV5-5 | 16 | TRBJ1-5 | .
TGTGCCAGCAGCCGAGGGGACAAAACTAATGAAAAACTGTTTTTT | CASSRGDKTNEKLFF | once | TRBV3-1/TRBV3-2 | 15 | TRBJ1-4 | .
TGCGCCAGCAGCCAAGATCTGCGGACAGGGAAGAACACTGAAGCTTTCTTT | CASSQDLRTGKNTEAFF | . | TRBV4-3 | 17 | TRBJ1-1 | TRBD1
TGTGCCAGCAGTTACGGTTTAGGGGCCCCAAGGGACACTGAAGCTTTCTTT | CASSYGLGAPRDTEAFF | . | TRBV6-2/TRBV6-3 | 17 | TRBJ1-1 | .
TGCGCCAGCAGTCAATCCCCGGGGGCAAACTATGGCTACACCTTC | CASSQSPGANYGYTF | once | TRBV23-1 | 15 | TRBJ1-2 | .
TGTGCCAGCATCCTACCGGGACAGCGGAGCTATGGCTACACCTTC | CASILPGQRSYGYTF | . | TRBV2 | 15 | TRBJ1-2 | TRBD1
TGTGCCAGCAGTCCGCGACAGACTAACTATGGCTACACCTTC | CASSPRQTNYGYTF | few | TRBV27 | 14 | TRBJ1-2 | .
TGTGCCAGCAGCTTAGCGTTCGGATTCTATAGCAATCAGCCCCAGCATTTT | CASSLAFGFYSNQPQHF | . | TRBV7-2 | 17 | TRBJ1-5 | .
TGCGCCAGCAGCTTGTTTCAGGGGGCCAAAAACATTCAGTACTTC | CASSLFQGAKNIQYF | . | TRBV5-1 | 15 | TRBJ2-4 | .
TGTGCCAGCAGCCCCTGGGGGGAAACTAGCACAGATACGCAGTATTTT | CASSPWGETSTDTQYF | . | TRBV9 | 16 | TRBJ2-3 | .
TGTGCCAGCAGCCAATGGGAAGGGACCAATGAGCAGTTCTTC | CASSQWEGTNEQFF | few | TRBV14 | 14 | TRBJ2-1 | .
TGTGCCAGCAGCCAAGATCCTGGCAGGGGAAACACTGAAGCTTTCTTT | CASSQDPGRGNTEAFF | . | TRBV3-1/TRBV3-2 | 16 | TRBJ1-1 | .
TGTGCCAGTAGTATCGGGACAGGAGATGTCGCTAACTATGGCTACACCTTC | CASSIGTGDVANYGYTF | . | TRBV19 | 17 | TRBJ1-2 | TRBD1
TGTGCCAGCAGCTTTTATTTAGGTGTCGCCTATGGCTACACCTTC | CASSFYLGVAYGYTF | . | TRBV12-1 | 15 | TRBJ1-2 | .
TGTGCCAGCAGCCCGGAGTTAATGAACACTGAAGCTTTCTTT | CASSPELMNTEAFF | . | TRBV3-1/TRBV3-2 | 14 | TRBJ1-1 | .
TGTGCCAGCAGCTTGGATGGCAGGGACAATCAGCCCCAGCATTTT | CASSLDGRDNQPQHF | . | TRBV5-6 | 15 | TRBJ1-5 | .
TGTGCCAGCAGCTTAGCAGGGGCGGGTACCGGGGAGCTGTTTTTT | CASSLAGAGTGELFF | few | TRBV11-3 | 15 | TRBJ2-2 | .
TGCGCCAGCAGCTTGGGGGAAAAGATTTCACCCCTCCACTTT | CASSLGEKISPLHF | few | TRBV5-1 | 14 | TRBJ1-6 | .
TGTGCCAGCAGCCCAGGGACTTATAGCAATCAGCCCCAGCATTTT | CASSPGTYSNQPQHF | . | TRBV3-1/TRBV3-2 | 15 | TRBJ1-5 | .
TGTGCCACCAGTGATCCCGGACAGACAACTAATGAAAAACTGTTTTTT | CATSDPGQTTNEKLFF | . | TRBV24-1 | 16 | TRBJ1-4 | .
TGTGCCAGCAGTGTCAGCGGACACTATGGCTACACCTTC | CASSVSGHYGYTF | . | TRBV6-4 | 13 | TRBJ1-2 | .
TGTGCCAGCAGCCAAAGGAGAGGGCAGCCCCAGCATTTT | CASSQRRGQPQHF | few | TRBV3-1/TRBV3-2 | 13 | TRBJ1-5 | .
TGTGCCAGTAGTCATCGACGTGGGGCCGCTCCAGCTAACTATGGCTACACCTTC | CASSHRRGAAPANYGYTF | . | TRBV19 | 18 | TRBJ1-2 | .
TGTGCCAGCGGGGGGCGGAGAGAGACCCAGTACTTC | CASGGRRETQYF | . | TRBV19 | 12 | TRBJ2-5 | .
TGTGCCAGCAGTGGAAATAACCCCCACACTGAAGCTTTCTTT | CASSGNNPHTEAFF | . | TRBV2 | 14 | TRBJ1-1 | .
TGTGCCAGTAGTCTCTGGACCGGTAGGAGCTCCTATAATTCACCCCTCCACTTT | CASSLWTGRSSYNSPLHF | . | TRBV19 | 18 | TRBJ1-6 | .
TGTGCCAGCAGTGAAGTCCATCTTGGGTCCTATGGCTACACCTTC | CASSEVHLGSYGYTF | . | TRBV6-1 | 15 | TRBJ1-2 | .
TGTGCCAGCAGCTTCACCGGGACAGGGGGCCCAGATACGCAGTATTTT | CASSFTGTGGPDTQYF | . | TRBV7-6 | 16 | TRBJ2-3 | TRBD1
TGTGCCAGCAGCCAAGAGGGGCTAGCGGGGGGGTTCCAAGAGACCCAGTACTTC | CASSQEGLAGGFQETQYF | . | TRBV4-2 | 18 | TRBJ2-5 | TRBD2
TGCCCCTGGGGGGGCGAGCAGTTCTTC | CPWGGEQFF | . | TRBV20-1 | 9 | TRBJ2-1 | .
TGTGCCAGCAGCCAACAAAAAGGGGGCCCTGAAGCTTTCTTT | CASSQQKGGPEAFF | . | TRBV3-1/TRBV3-2 | 14 | TRBJ1-1 | TRBD1
TGTGCCAGTAGTTTAAACACCTTGAACACTGAAGCTTTCTTT | CASSLNTLNTEAFF | . | TRBV19 | 14 | TRBJ1-1 | .
TGTGCCAGCTCACCACCGGGCAGCTTGGGAGGAAACACCATATATTTT | CASSPPGSLGGNTIYF | . | TRBV18 | 16 | TRBJ1-3 | .
TGTGCCAGCCCACGGGGACTAGCGGGGGGGCAGGGCACAGATACGCAGTATTTT | CASPRGLAGGQGTDTQYF | . | TRBV5-8 | 18 | TRBJ2-3 | TRBD2
TGTGCTAGTGGCTTAACAGGGGCCGATACGCAGTATTTT | CASGLTGADTQYF | . | TRBV12-5 | 13 | TRBJ2-3 | TRBD1
TGTGCCAGCAGTTCGGGGACAGTTCATGGCTACACCTTC | CASSSGTVHGYTF | . | TRBV28 | 13 | TRBJ1-2 | TRBD1
TGCGCCAGCAGACAGGCGGGGGGTACAGATACGCAGTATTTT | CASRQAGGTDTQYF | few | TRBV5-1 | 14 | TRBJ2-3 | TRBD2
TGTGCCTGGAGTCTGACCGTGAACACTGAAGCTTTCTTT | CAWSLTVNTEAFF | few | TRBV30 | 13 | TRBJ1-1 | .
TGTGCCAGTCAGGGGGCTTTGAGCAATCAGCCCCAGCATTTT | CASQGALSNQPQHF | . | TRBV28 | 14 | TRBJ1-5 | TRBD1